This entry lists 27 T cell receptor beta chains sequenced from one sample in a study of blood T cell repertoires in COVID-19. The data were produced by immunoSEQ multiplex PCR, yet TCRdb's version contains in-frame clones alone and is incomplete. The sample includes fewer than 60,000 clones, 80% to 90% seen only once; the top ten take 6.5%. Material for sequencing was peripheral blood. Receptors originate from a woman in her fifties or sixties with COVID-19, enrolled during active disease.

The V call is TRBV5-6, the J call TRBJ1-5, with 7 bases aligning to TRBD1. Germline trimming cut 1 base from V and 3 bases from J; bases unmatched to any gene: 4. CDR3 length: 15 amino acids. Germline V gene sequence: CDR1 SGHDT, CDR2 YYEEEE. The CDR3: CASSLNDRDNQPQHF. CDR3 coding DNA: TGTGCCAGCAGCTTGAATGACAGGGACAATCAGCCCCAGCATTTT.

This sequence joins TRBV4-2 and TRBJ2-6; D not certain. CDR3 length equals 14 residues. V shed 6 bases and J shed 1 base, with 7 bases lying between them. Germline V lookup: CDR1 LGHNA, CDR2 YNFKEQ. The DNA for the CDR3 is TGTGCCAGCAGAGCCGTTTCTGGGGCCAACGTCCTGACTTTC. Its translation: CASRAVSGANVLTF.

The V and J genes are TRBV2 and TRBJ1-1, with 7 bases fitting TRBD1. The CDR3 is 15 amino acids. CDR1 and CDR2 (germline): SNHLY, FYNNEI. The V and J ends lost 5 bases and 7 bases, in that order; junction bases with no gene match: 13. The DNA for the CDR3 is TGTGCCAGCAGTACCCTGCTGGCAGGGGGGAGTGAAGCTTTCTTT. Translating it yields CASSTLLAGGSEAFF.

The rearrangement uses TRBV15 and TRBJ2-5; TRBD1 aligns across 7 bases. Germline V gene lookup returns CDR1 LNHNV and CDR2 YYDKDF (reference sequence). The CDR3 spans 18 residues. After removal of 1 base from V and 5 bases from J, the junction contained 16 bases not matched to a gene. In nucleotides, the CDR3 is TGTGCCACCAGCAGAGGCATGGACAGGTCAATCGGGGAGGAGACCCAGTACTTC. Residues: CATSRGMDRSIGEETQYF.

This clone was observed once. This chain links TRBV19 with TRBJ2-1, with 13 bases that match TRBD2. This CDR3 is 19 amino acids long. Trimming took 6 bases from V and 3 from J; bases not matched to a gene: 14. Germline V gene data show CDR1 as LNHDA and CDR2 as SQIVND (reference sequence). The CDR3 loop reads CASSPITSGRDALYNEQFF. The CDR3 nucleotides are TGTGCCAGTAGCCCGATAACTAGCGGGAGGGACGCACTCTACAATGAGCAGTTCTTC.

The genes are TRBV29-1 and TRBJ2-7; 8 bases agree with TRBD1. Germline V gives CDR1 SQVTM, CDR2 ANQGSEA. The CDR3 totals 14 residues. Trimming cost V 6 bases and J 4 bases; bases outside gene matches: 11. The CDR3 protein is CSVRRAGGLYEQYF. For the CDR3, the DNA is TGCAGCGTGAGAAGGGCAGGGGGCTTGTACGAGCAGTACTTC.

This chain links TRBV10-1 with TRBJ2-7; D gene uncertain. The V and J ends lost 0 bases and 0 bases respectively, with 12 bases between them. CDR3 length equals 16 residues. Germline CDR1 reads WNHNN; CDR2 reads SYGVQD (reference sequence). The DNA of the CDR3 is TGCGCCAGCAGTGAGTCGGCGGCAGTTACCTCCTACGAGCAGTACTTC. Its protein is CASSESAAVTSYEQYF.

The rearrangement joins TRBV19 to TRBJ2-2; 10 bases are shared with TRBD2. The CDR3 is made up of 16 amino acids. V lost 5 bases, J lost 3 bases, and 6 bases stayed unmatched. Per the germline V gene, CDR1 is LNHDA and CDR2 is SQIVND (reference sequence). CDR3: CASSPKLAGHTGELFF. The DNA for the CDR3 is TGTGCCAGTAGTCCCAAACTAGCGGGACACACCGGGGAGCTGTTTTTT.

This chain uses TRBV9 with TRBJ2-5; D perhaps matches TRBD2 (5 bases). The V and J ends lost 0 bases and 1 base respectively, with 10 bases between them. CDR3 size: 15 residues. Germline CDR1 reads SGDLS; CDR2 reads YYNGEE. DNA of the CDR3: TGTGCCAGCAGCGTAGTTGGGAGAGTCCAAGAGACCCAGTACTTC. The encoded protein is CASSVVGRVQETQYF.

The chain recombines TRBV11-2 with TRBJ2-4; D perhaps matches TRBD1 (6 bases). Germline V gives CDR1 SGHAT, CDR2 FQNNGV. V was pared by 6 bases and J by 1 base, with 16 bases between. CDR3 length: 16 amino acids. The CDR3 DNA reads as TGTGCCAGCAGGAAAGGTCAGGGGTGGGCCAAAAACATTCAGTACTTC. This translates into CASRKGQGWAKNIQYF.

This clone turned up a few times. V usage is TRBV2 and J usage is TRBJ1-5; weak D call: TRBD1 (5 bases). The CDR3 spans 15 residues. From germline, CDR1 is SNHLY and CDR2 FYNNEI. With 0 bases removed from V and 6 bases from J, the gap between germline ends came to 12 bases. CDR3 coding DNA: TGTGCCAGCAGTGAAGCACTGGGGCGAACTCAGCCCCAGCATTTT. This sequence encodes CASSEALGRTQPQHF.

V usage is TRBV11-2 and J usage is TRBJ2-2; 13 bases align to TRBD2. This CDR3 is built from 19 residues. With V trimmed by 1 base and J by 4 bases, 9 bases remained unmatched. The germline V gene has CDR1 SGHAT and CDR2 FQNNGV. CDR3 region: CASSLAPPTSGRVTGELFF. CDR3 nucleotide sequence: TGTGCCAGCAGCTTAGCCCCCCCAACTAGCGGGAGGGTCACCGGGGAGCTGTTTTTT.

This clone was detected once. The V gene is TRBV27, the J gene TRBJ2-4; no definite D call. The germline CDR1 and CDR2 sequences are MNHEY and SMNVEV (reference sequence). V was shortened by 2 bases and J by 3 bases, with 11 bases between the two germline ends. CDR3 length: 15 amino acids. CDR3 loop: CASSLIGLGKNIQYF. The CDR3 nucleotides read TGTGCCAGCAGTTTAATCGGGTTGGGCAAAAACATTCAGTACTTC.

This chain connects TRBV4-1 to TRBJ1-5, with 10 bases aligning to TRBD1. Unmatched junction bases numbered 8, after V lost 4 bases and J lost 2 bases. Germline CDR1 is MGHRA and CDR2 is YSYEKL. The CDR3 spans 17 residues. The chain's CDR3 is CASSRIPGTGGNQPQHF. The CDR3 DNA reads as TGCGCCAGCAGCCGTATACCCGGGACAGGGGGCAATCAGCCCCAGCATTTT.

CDR3 sequence (DNA): TGTGCCAGCAGCTCGCGCTTCACAGATACGCAGTATTTT. Its protein is CASSSRFTDTQYF. The chain combines TRBV7-2 with TRBJ2-3; D is unresolved. This CDR3 has 13 residues. From germline, CDR1 is SGHTA and CDR2 FQGNSA. Deletions cut 4 bases from V and 2 bases from J, with 7 bases between.

The chain carries TRBV28 and TRBJ1-3, with D possibly being TRBD1 (6 bases). V dropped 8 bases and J dropped 3 bases, with 14 bases sitting between them. This CDR3 contains 14 residues. Germline CDR1 reads MDHEN; CDR2 reads SYDVKM. The CDR3 nucleotides read TGTGCCAGCCGCGGAACAGGGAGTGGAAACACCATATATTTT. Amino acid sequence: CASRGTGSGNTIYF.

The chain uses TRBV5-4 and TRBJ2-1; maybe TRBD1 (6 bases). From germline, CDR1 is SGHNT and CDR2 YYREEE (reference sequence). With 0 bases removed from V and 4 bases from J, the gap between germline ends came to 11 bases. The CDR3 has 15 residues. CDR3 DNA sequence: TGTGCCAGCAGCTTGGTGGGGGACACGTACAATGAGCAGTTCTTC. It translates to CASSLVGDTYNEQFF.

The table lists this clone with a count of one. The chain couples TRBV19 to TRBJ2-7, with TRBD2 identical over 10 bases. Germline V lookup: CDR1 LNHDA, CDR2 SQIVND (reference sequence). V lost 5 bases and J lost 4; bases outside the gene matches: 11. This CDR3 has 16 residues. CDR3 sequence (DNA): TGTGCCAGTAGTCCCTCCTCGGGTAGCGGGGGGTACGAGCAGTACTTC. This gives the protein CASSPSSGSGGYEQYF.

The chain couples TRBV7-3 to TRBJ2-2; the match to TRBD1 covers 8 bases. With 4 bases clipped from V and 6 bases from J, the junction kept 1 base outside the gene matches. Looked up from germline, CDR1 is SGHTA and CDR2 is FQGTGA. There are 13 residues in the CDR3. CDR3 in DNA: TGTGCCAGCAGCTGGGACAGGCCCGGGGAGCTGTTTTTT. The encoded protein is CASSWDRPGELFF.

The V gene is TRBV4-1, the J gene TRBJ1-1, with TRBD1 identical over 7 bases. The CDR3 consists of 14 residues. Germline V gene data show CDR1 as MGHRA and CDR2 as YSYEKL. With 4 bases clipped from V and 1 base from J, the junction kept 3 bases outside the gene matches. The CDR3 reads CASSPGQQNTEAFF. The CDR3 DNA is TGCGCCAGCAGCCCGGGACAGCAGAACACTGAAGCTTTCTTT.

This clone was seen more than once but under ten times. The chain joins TRBV21-1 to TRBJ1-4. TRBV21-1 is a pseudogene locus. The CDR3 runs to 12 residues. The CDR3: CAAAEDNEKLFF. CDR3 coding DNA: TGTGCCGCTGCGGAAGATAATGAAAAACTGTTTTTT.

This clone was seen once. The chain couples TRBV6-2 or TRBV6-3 to TRBJ1-5; 7 bases agree with TRBD1. The CDR3 is 16 amino acids. CDR1 is MNHEY, CDR2 SVGEGT, per germline. V gave up 5 bases and J gave up 5 bases; unmatched junction bases: 12. In DNA, the CDR3 is TGTGCCAGCAGTCTCTCCGTGACAGGGAAGGATCAGCCCCAGCATTTT. Translating it yields CASSLSVTGKDQPQHF.

The chain uses TRBV5-1 and TRBJ2-5, with 7 bases lining up with TRBD2. Germline assignment: CDR1 SGHRS and CDR2 YFSETQ. After removal of 6 bases from V and 5 bases from J, the junction contained 13 bases not matched to a gene. The CDR3 is 15 residues long. CDR3: CASKPGAGVEETQYF. CDR3 coding DNA: TGCGCCAGCAAACCCGGGGCGGGAGTTGAGGAGACCCAGTACTTC.

The chain uses TRBV10-3 and TRBJ1-5, with 8 bases identical to TRBD1. CDR1 ENHRY and CDR2 SYGVKD come from the germline V gene. The V gene end was trimmed by 0 bases and the J gene end by 6 bases; junction bases not matched to a gene: 7. The CDR3 has 16 residues. This chain's CDR3 is CAISESGGTGAQPQHF. CDR3 nucleotides: TGTGCCATCAGTGAGTCGGGGGGGACAGGAGCTCAGCCCCAGCATTTT.

This sequence joins TRBV18 and TRBJ1-1; D is unresolved. Germline V CDR1 and CDR2: KGHSH, LQKENI. The V end lost 5 bases, the J end lost 2 bases, and 9 bases lay between the germline ends. The CDR3 covers 13 residues. The CDR3 DNA sequence: TGTGCCAGCTCAGCGAGGGAAAACACTGAAGCTTTCTTT. It codes for CASSARENTEAFF.

This clone has just one count. V and J are TRBV6-1 and TRBJ1-1; D not certain. V was trimmed by 3 bases and J by 4 bases, leaving 12 bases between them. The length of the CDR3 is 14 residues. Germline values: CDR1 MNHNS, CDR2 SASEGT. This CDR3 reads CASSDIDISTEAFF. CDR3 nucleotide sequence: TGTGCCAGCAGTGATATCGACATATCCACTGAAGCTTTCTTT.

The gene calls are TRBV20-1 and TRBJ2-1; 7 bases are a match to TRBD2. V was clipped by 5 bases and J by 16 bases; unmatched bases: 8. The CDR3 has 10 residues. Germline values: CDR1 DFQATT, CDR2 SNEGSKA (reference sequence). CDR3 amino acids: CSAAGTTTFF. CDR3 DNA sequence: TGCAGTGCTGCCGGGACTACTACCTTCTTC.